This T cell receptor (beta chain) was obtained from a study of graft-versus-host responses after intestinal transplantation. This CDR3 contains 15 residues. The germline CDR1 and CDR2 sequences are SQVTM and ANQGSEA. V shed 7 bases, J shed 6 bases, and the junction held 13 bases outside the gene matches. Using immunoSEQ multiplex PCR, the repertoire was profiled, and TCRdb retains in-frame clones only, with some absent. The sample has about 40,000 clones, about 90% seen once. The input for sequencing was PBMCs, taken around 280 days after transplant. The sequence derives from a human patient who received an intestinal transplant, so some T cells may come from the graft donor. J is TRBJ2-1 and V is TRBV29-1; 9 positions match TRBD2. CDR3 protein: CSARRASGVTNEQFF. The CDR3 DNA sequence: TGCAGCGCCCGACGGGCTAGCGGGGTGACCAATGAGCAGTTCTTC.